The clone carrying this T cell receptor (beta chain) has more than one count but fewer than ten. What it binds is not known. This specimen belongs to a study of T cells in Graves' hyperthyroidism and ophthalmopathy. Study overall: Blood was drawn when the patient was first diagnosed and still untreated.

TCR beta CDR3 sequences were amplified from RNA transcripts. The HTBI set primed first-round TCR CDR3 RT-PCR. TCRdb itself ran the multiplex PCR reads through MiXCR, one entry per CDR3 protein. The sample includes about 640,000 distinct CDR3 sequences, under 25% of them seen just once. Germline V gene data show CDR1 as SGDLS and CDR2 as YYNGEE. The germline V and J ends were trimmed by 0 bases and 0 bases, with 7 bases remaining between them. The CDR3 loop spans 15 amino acids. General study points: Researchers found most expanded thyroid clonotypes above 0.001 in blood as well. Progression to ophthalmopathy was predicted a median of roughly 6.5 months early.

The sequenced sample was blood. This sequence joins TRBV9 and TRBJ2-1; D gene uncertain. The source is a young man with Graves' ophthalmopathy. CDR3 sequence (DNA): TGTGCCAGCAGCGTAGTGGGCGGCTCCTACAATGAGCAGTTCTTC. This sequence encodes CASSVVGGSYNEQFF.